This T cell receptor beta chain originates from a study of beta chain features in type 1 diabetes (dated by TCRdb to the late 2010s). For context, the study as a whole: Mean age, gender distribution, total cell number and subset yield were not different between patients and healthy donors. Across all samples, around 100 million sorted cells were examined, and cell number per subset correlated strongly with RNA yield. The study compared TCRB repertoires of sorted circulating CD4+ T cell subsets between recently diagnosed type 1 diabetes patients and matched healthy donors. Regulatory and stem cell-like memory subsets were isolated from only 8 patients and roughly 8 healthy donors, whereas naive and central memory subsets came from all 30 or so donors.

Results the study describes overall, beyond this receptor: In all four CD4+ subsets, TCRB CDR3 length was moderately but significantly shorter in type 1 diabetes patients. HLA sub-analyses involved small numbers of individuals, so any influence of HLA type on TCRB rearrangement remained unresolved. Because cDNA was sequenced instead of genomic DNA, highly expressing activated cells could be over-represented, though the groups showed no difference in activation or CD3 levels. Patients with type 1 diabetes made fewer insertions and deleted more nucleotides at VDJ recombination sites, implying thymic rearrangement abnormalities. The naive, central memory and regulatory TCRB repertoires appeared to resemble one another more closely among patients than among healthy donors. PCR may preferentially amplify shorter templates, but because patient and control samples were amplified and corrected together, any resulting skew would affect both groups equally.

All of the isolated RNA was reverse transcribed with the High Capacity cDNA Reverse Transcription Kit, so expressed TCRB transcripts were sequenced. Deep immunoSEQ sequencing was performed on naive, central memory and regulatory T cell samples, with an average of roughly 4 million total reads per sample. Sorted cells were lysed in RLT buffer, and RNA was extracted using DNase-treated RNeasy Micro or Mini kits according to cell number. To prevent cross-contamination, every cell subset was processed on its own, while patient and healthy donor samples were processed together. Using the immunoSEQ multiplex PCR, TCRB sequences were amplified from cDNA into 87-bp fragments spanning the CDR3 region. Amplicons were sequenced on the Illumina HiSeq platform. Per the authors' processing: PCR bias was corrected computationally using synthetic template baselines, and reads within Hamming distance 2 were collapsed, with unmergeable singletons discarded. Reads were aligned to IMGT to assign V, D and J genes, CDR3 length, and insertions or deletions at six rearrangement sites. Within each subset, clonotype counts were normalized to sorted cell number, and only after that were true diversity and Gini coefficients computed with the tcR R package. The overlap coefficient, calculated on TCRB nucleotide sequences, was used to quantify repertoire sharing. As a proxy for the pre-selection repertoire, out-of-frame TCRB sequences from naive cells were analyzed. Here the immuneACCESS table is served through TCRdb, limited to in-frame sequences with V and J called. Missing clones are a known gap in these copies; in checked studies unresolved V genes cover under half, and the rest lacks a known reason. The V and J calls and clone size are taken from that table; D and trimming were inferred from the DNA. In this sample the table shows around 500,000 clones, over 9.5% of which occur a single time. The ten largest clonotypes hold 0.045% to 0.05% of the sample.

Each donor gave one peripheral blood draw, roughly 120 mL on average, collected into heparinised tubes. A BD FACSAria II was used to sort naive, central memory, regulatory and stem cell-like memory CD4+ T cells with a panel that included CD45RO, CCR7, CD25, CD127, CD95 and CD27. Every sorted population had a purity above 95%. PBMCs were separated immediately by Lymphoprep density gradient centrifugation and were stained directly, without being cultured. So that batch effects would be minimized, each experiment stained and sorted samples in pairs, pairing one healthy donor with one patient. The V end loses 4 bases and the J end loses 3 bases, and a stretch of 9 bases separates them. The CDR3 numbers 14 residues from cysteine through phenylalanine. Just CDR3 DNA is preserved here, 42 bases in frame from base 1. In the germline V gene, CDR1 corresponds to MGHRA and CDR2 to YSYEKL. Concerning this clone itself: The clone's antigen remains unknown. Base-call qualities are not available, and no considerably larger clone is one nucleotide away.

Sequencing was carried out using naive CD4+ T cells from blood. According to the study, the label for this sample's cell subset or site signals: true naive CD4+ T cells. The V and J genes are TRBV4-1 and TRBJ2-2, with no D gene named confidently. This sequence originates from a woman between 18 and 30 years old in good health. The bases read TGCGCCAGCAGCCGCATACAAGACACCGGGGAGCTGTTTTTT. This gives the protein CASSRIQDTGELFF.